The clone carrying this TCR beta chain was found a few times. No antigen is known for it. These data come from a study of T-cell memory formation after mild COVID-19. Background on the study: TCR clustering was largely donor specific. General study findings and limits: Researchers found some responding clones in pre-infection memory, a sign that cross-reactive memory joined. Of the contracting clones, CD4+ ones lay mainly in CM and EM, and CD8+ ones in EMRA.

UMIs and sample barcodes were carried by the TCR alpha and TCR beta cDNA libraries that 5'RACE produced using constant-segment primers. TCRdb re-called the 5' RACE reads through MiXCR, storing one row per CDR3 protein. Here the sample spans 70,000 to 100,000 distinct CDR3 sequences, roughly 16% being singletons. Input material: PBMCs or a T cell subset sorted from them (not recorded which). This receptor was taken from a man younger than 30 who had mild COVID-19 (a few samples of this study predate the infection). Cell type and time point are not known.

CDR3 DNA sequence: TGCAGTGCCGCGGGTCCCCAGACCCAAGAGACCCAGTACTTC. This encodes CSAAGPQTQETQYF. The chain is built from TRBV20-1 and TRBJ2-5; possibly TRBD2 for D (5 bases). The germline CDR1 and CDR2 sequences are DFQATT and SNEGSKA (reference sequence). The ends were cut back, 6 bases at V and 1 base at J, with 15 bases in the middle. CDR3 length equals 14 residues.